The TCR beta chain described here comes from a study of CD8 T cells in ankylosing spondylitis (dated by TCRdb to the late 2010s). The study in broad terms: The study profiled T cell receptor beta repertoires in healthy donors and ankylosing spondylitis patients to find disease-linked TCR variants. In total, the full study cohort was made up of roughly 110 healthy donors and about two dozen ankylosing spondylitis patients. Peripheral blood was sampled, and synovial fluid was additionally collected from ankylosing spondylitis patients. General conclusions and limits of the study: The disease-linked clones were reported to be significantly enriched in matched synovial fluid samples from ankylosing spondylitis patients. Some motif variants had previously been reported in the synovial fluid and blood of reactive arthritis patients, which suggests shared mechanisms of disease initiation. Blood from ankylosing spondylitis patients appeared to be characterized by a TCR beta motif made up of seven or eight highly homologous amino acid variants. In peripheral blood, the disease-linked clones were found at relatively low frequencies and had a CD8+ phenotype.

With respect to this clonotype: Its cognate antigen has yet to be identified. No base quality information exists; no much larger clone differs at one position.

Sequencing used an Illumina HiSeq 2500. Quantitative 5'-RACE with molecular barcodes was used to prepare TCR beta libraries. In the paper's pipeline: Disease-linked TCR variants were identified with a new computational method built on a probabilistic model of VDJ rearrangement. TCRdb trimmed public reads at Q25 via fastp, called clones via MiXCR and kept in-frame beta chains. Each record represents a unique CDR3 protein, reported with the most common genes and DNA among its rows. The V and J calls and clone size are TCRdb's, not the authors'. This sample has 700,000 or so distinct CDR3 sequences in its table, and around 19% of those were observed once. Around 19% of the sample is in the top ten clones. The germline V end is reduced by 1 base and the J end by 2 bases; junction bases left unmatched: 11. Its CDR3 holds 17 amino acids, cysteine through phenylalanine. Kept here is only the CDR3 DNA, which spans 51 bases and is read in frame from base 1.

This chain is built from TRBV12-3 or TRBV12-4 and TRBJ2-7; 7 junctional bases match TRBD2. The TCR sequence derives from a male donor with ankylosing spondylitis. What was sequenced was blood, either unsorted or a sorted T cell fraction (not recorded which). The DNA sequence is given as TGTGCCAGCAGTTTAGTCGGGGGAGGGCCCCGAACCTACGAGCAGTACTTC. This yields the protein CASSLVGGGPRTYEQYF.